The next 4 T cell receptor beta chains were all read from a single sample in a study of CXCR3-negative and CXCR3-positive naive CD8 T cells. Carrying UMI labels, the TRB cDNA libraries were prepared through 5' RACE. TCRdb reprocessed the 5' RACE reads and keeps a single row for each CDR3 protein, giving no DNA. The specimen's table records some 85,000 distinct CDR3 sequences. Their antigens are not known. Study-wide results and caveats: A higher hydrophobicity marked the TRB CDR3s of CXCR3-positive naive cells versus CXCR3-negative naive cells.

Source material: naive CXCR3+ CD8+ T cells from blood. Indicated subset: CD45RO-CCR7+CD27+CD95- naive CD8+ T cells expressing CXCR3 (TNR3+). The receptors here all came from a human donor in good health. Some clones in this sample may be carry-over from other donors' samples.

This chain links TRBV20-1 with TRBJ2-7; no DNA is available, so the TRBD2 call from TCRdb remains unchecked. Germline V gives CDR1 DFQATT, CDR2 SNEGSKA (reference sequence). CDR3 length equals 13 residues. CDR3 amino acids: CSGTRDYDYEQYF.

The chain links TRBV6-2 or TRBV6-3 to TRBJ2-3; TCRdb's D call, TRBD1, is unchecked because there is no DNA. Germline V gene sequence: CDR1 MNHEY, CDR2 SVGEGT. The CDR3 spans 13 residues. The CDR3 region is CASRNRGRDTQYF.

The chain joins TRBV20-1 to TRBJ1-1. CDR1 is DFQATT and CDR2 is SNEGSKA in the germline V gene (reference sequence). The CDR3 contains 12 residues. This CDR3 reads CSAPLPPTEAFF.

The chain links TRBV7-2 to TRBJ2-1; TCRdb returns TRBD1, unconfirmable since there is no DNA. CDR3 length equals 16 residues. Germline V gene lookup returns CDR1 SGHTA and CDR2 FQGNSA. The CDR3 loop is CASSPHGGLGYNEQFF.